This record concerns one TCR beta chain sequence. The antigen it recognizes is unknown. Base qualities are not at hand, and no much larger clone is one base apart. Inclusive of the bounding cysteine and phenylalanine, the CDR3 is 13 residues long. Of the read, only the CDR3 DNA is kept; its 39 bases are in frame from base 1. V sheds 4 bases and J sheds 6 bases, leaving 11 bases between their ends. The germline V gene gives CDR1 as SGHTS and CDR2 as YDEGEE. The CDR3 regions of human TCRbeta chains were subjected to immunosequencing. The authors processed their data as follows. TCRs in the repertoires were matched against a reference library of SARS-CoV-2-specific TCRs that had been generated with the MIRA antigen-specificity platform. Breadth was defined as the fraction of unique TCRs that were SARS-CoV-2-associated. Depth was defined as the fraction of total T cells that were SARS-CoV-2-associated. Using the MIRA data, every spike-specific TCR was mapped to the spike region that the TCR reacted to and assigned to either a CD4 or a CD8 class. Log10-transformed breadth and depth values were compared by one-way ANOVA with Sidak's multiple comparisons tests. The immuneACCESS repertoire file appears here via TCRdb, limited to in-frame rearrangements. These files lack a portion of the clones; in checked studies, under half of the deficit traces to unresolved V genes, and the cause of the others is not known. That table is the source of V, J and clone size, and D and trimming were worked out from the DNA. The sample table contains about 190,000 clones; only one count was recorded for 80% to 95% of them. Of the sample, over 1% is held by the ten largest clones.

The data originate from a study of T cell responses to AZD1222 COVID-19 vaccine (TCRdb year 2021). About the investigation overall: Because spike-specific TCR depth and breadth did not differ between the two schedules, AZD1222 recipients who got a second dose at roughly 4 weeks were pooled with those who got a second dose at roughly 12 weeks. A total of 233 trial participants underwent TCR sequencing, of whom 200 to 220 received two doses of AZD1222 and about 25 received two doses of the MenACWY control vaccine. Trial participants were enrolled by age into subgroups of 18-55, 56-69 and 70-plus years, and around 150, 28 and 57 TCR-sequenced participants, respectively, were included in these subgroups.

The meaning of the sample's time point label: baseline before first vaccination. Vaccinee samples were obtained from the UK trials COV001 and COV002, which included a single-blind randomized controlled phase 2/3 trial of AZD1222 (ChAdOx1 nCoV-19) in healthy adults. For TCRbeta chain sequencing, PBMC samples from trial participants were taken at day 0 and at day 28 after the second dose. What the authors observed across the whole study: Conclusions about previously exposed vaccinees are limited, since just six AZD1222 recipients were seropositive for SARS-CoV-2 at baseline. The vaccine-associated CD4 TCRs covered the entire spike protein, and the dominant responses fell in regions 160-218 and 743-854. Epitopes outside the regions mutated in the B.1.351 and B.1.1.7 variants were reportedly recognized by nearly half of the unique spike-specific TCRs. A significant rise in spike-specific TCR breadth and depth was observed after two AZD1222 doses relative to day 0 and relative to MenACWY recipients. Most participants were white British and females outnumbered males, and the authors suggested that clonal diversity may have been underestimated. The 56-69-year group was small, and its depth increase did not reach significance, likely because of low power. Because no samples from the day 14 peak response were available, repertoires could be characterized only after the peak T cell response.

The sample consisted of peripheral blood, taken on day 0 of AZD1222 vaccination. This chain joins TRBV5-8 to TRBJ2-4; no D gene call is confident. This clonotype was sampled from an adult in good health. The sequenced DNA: TGTGCCAGCAGCCCCGATAGGCGAAACATTCAGTACTTC. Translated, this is CASSPDRRNIQYF.